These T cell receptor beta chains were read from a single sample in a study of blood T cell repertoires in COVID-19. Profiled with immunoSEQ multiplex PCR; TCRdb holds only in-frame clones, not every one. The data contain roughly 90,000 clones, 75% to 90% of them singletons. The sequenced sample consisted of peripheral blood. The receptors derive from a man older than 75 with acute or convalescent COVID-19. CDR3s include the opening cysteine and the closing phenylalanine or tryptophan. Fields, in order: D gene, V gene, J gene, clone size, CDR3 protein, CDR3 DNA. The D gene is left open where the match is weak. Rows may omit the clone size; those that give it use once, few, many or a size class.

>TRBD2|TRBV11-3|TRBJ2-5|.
CASSLRGTIAGAETQYF
TGTGCCAGCAGCTTAAGGGGTACTATAGCGGGAGCAGAGACCCAGTACTTC
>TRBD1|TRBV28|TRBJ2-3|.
CASSPGTGVSITSDTQYF
TGTGCCAGCAGTCCCGGGACAGGGGTCTCGATAACTTCGGATACGCAGTATTTT
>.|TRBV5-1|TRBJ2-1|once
CASSLGGGSFYNEQFF
TGCGCCAGCAGCTTGGGAGGGGGTAGTTTCTACAATGAGCAGTTCTTC
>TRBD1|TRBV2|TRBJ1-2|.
CASSEARTGPFYGYTF
TGTGCCAGCAGTGAAGCGCGGACAGGGCCCTTCTATGGCTACACCTTC
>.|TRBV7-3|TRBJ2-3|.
CASTSRLTDTQYF
TGTGCCAGCACTAGTCGCCTAACAGATACGCAGTATTTT
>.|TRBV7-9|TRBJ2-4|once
CASSLDSGVVKNIQYF
TGTGCCAGCAGCTTAGACTCAGGGGTAGTCAAAAACATTCAGTACTTC
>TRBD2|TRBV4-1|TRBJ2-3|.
CASSQVPGGPPDTQYF
TGCGCCAGCAGCCAAGTTCCGGGAGGGCCTCCAGATACGCAGTATTTT
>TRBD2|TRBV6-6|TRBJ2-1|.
CASSQTSGRDGNEQFF
TGTGCCAGCAGCCAGACGAGCGGGAGGGATGGCAATGAGCAGTTCTTC
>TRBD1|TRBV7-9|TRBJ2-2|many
CAGPRTGGITGELFF
TGTGCCGGACCGCGGACAGGGGGCATCACCGGGGAGCTGTTTTTT
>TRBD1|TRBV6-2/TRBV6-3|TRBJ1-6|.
CASSYPTGTGGDSPLHF
TGTGCCAGCAGTTACCCAACCGGGACAGGAGGCGATTCACCCCTCCACTTT
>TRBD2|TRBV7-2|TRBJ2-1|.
CASSSPTSASSYNEQFF
TGTGCCAGCAGCTCCCCGACTAGCGCCAGCTCCTACAATGAGCAGTTCTTC
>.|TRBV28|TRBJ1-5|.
CASREGGGGNQPQHF
TGTGCCAGCAGAGAGGGTGGTGGAGGCAATCAGCCCCAGCATTTT
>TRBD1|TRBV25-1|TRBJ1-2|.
CASRGQENYGYTF
TGTGCCAGCAGGGGACAGGAGAACTATGGCTACACCTTC
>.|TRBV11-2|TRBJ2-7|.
CASSQFGGHVVYEQYF
TGTGCCAGCAGCCAATTTGGGGGACATGTAGTCTACGAGCAGTACTTC
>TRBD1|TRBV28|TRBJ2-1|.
CASSFIEGTGPLNEQFF
TGTGCCAGCAGTTTCATAGAGGGGACAGGGCCACTAAATGAGCAGTTCTTC
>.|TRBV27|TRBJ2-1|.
CASSTTYNEQFF
TGTGCCAGCAGTACTACCTACAATGAGCAGTTCTTC
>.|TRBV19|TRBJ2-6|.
CASSLLTPGANVLTF
TGTGCCAGTAGTCTCCTGACTCCTGGGGCCAACGTCCTGACTTTC
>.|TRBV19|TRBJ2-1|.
CASSITGSGYDEQFF
TGTGCCAGTAGTATTACCGGGAGTGGTTACGATGAGCAGTTCTTC
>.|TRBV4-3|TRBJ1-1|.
CASSQDGVGWNTEAFF
TGCGCCAGCAGCCAAGACGGGGTAGGGTGGAACACTGAAGCTTTCTTT
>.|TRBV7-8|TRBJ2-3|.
CASRQLEGQRTDTQYF
TGTGCCAGCAGACAATTGGAGGGCCAGCGCACAGATACGCAGTATTTT
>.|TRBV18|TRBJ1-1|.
CASSPPMGLEAFF
TGTGCCAGCTCACCACCGATGGGGCTTGAAGCTTTCTTT
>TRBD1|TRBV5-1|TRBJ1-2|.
CASIRDRGIGGYTF
TGCGCCAGCATAAGGGACAGGGGGATAGGAGGCTACACCTTC
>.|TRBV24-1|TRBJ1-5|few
CATSDLKSDSDKPQHF
TGTGCCACCAGTGATTTGAAATCGGACAGCGACAAGCCCCAGCATTTT
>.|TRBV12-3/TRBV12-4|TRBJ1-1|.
CASSLALSEAFF
TGTGCCAGCAGTTTAGCGCTAAGTGAAGCTTTCTTT
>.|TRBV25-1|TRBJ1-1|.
CASSAWVEVQAFF
TGTGCCAGCAGTGCATGGGTAGAGGTGCAGGCTTTCTTT
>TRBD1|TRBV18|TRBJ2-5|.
CASSQQGQVEPQYF
TGTGCCAGCTCACAACAGGGACAGGTCGAGCCCCAGTACTTC
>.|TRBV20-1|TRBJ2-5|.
CSALVQETQYF
TGCAGTGCTCTCGTACAAGAGACCCAGTACTTC
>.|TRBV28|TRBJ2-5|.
CASRSTGNQETQYF
TGTGCCAGCAGAAGCACAGGGAACCAAGAGACCCAGTACTTC
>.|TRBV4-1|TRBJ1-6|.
CASSQERPLLHF
TGCGCCAGCAGCCAAGAGAGGCCCCTCCTCCACTTT
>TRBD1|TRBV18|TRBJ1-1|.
CASSQTGGTEAFF
TGTGCCAGCTCACAGACAGGGGGCACTGAAGCTTTCTTT
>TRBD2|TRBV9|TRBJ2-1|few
CASSLTRTSGRGDEQFF
TGTGCCAGCAGCCTCACCCGAACTAGCGGGAGGGGGGATGAGCAGTTCTTC
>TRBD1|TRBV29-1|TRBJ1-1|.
CSVGGGRGRSVTEAFF
TGCAGCGTTGGAGGGGGCAGGGGGAGATCGGTCACTGAAGCTTTCTTT
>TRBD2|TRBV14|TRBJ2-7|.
CASSQGGLAGYEQYF
TGTGCCAGCAGCCAAGGCGGGCTAGCGGGTTACGAGCAGTACTTC
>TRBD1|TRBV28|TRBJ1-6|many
CASSPQGGGSPLHF
TGTGCCAGCAGTCCACAGGGGGGAGGGTCACCCCTCCACTTT
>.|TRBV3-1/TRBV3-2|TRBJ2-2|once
CASSQVLATGELFF
TGTGCCAGCAGCCAAGTTCTAGCCACCGGGGAGCTGTTTTTT
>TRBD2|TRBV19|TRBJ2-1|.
CASSEKRLAREQFF
TGTGCCAGTAGTGAAAAAAGACTAGCTCGGGAGCAGTTCTTC
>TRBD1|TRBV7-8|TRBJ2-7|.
CASSLGQGAYEQYF
TGTGCCAGCAGCTTGGGGCAGGGGGCGTACGAGCAGTACTTC
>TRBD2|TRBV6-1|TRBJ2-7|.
CASGRGSYEQYF
TGTGCCAGCGGGAGGGGCTCCTACGAGCAGTACTTC
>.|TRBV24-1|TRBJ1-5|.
CATSEGRVSNQPQHF
TGTGCCACCAGTGAAGGCAGGGTAAGCAATCAGCCCCAGCATTTT
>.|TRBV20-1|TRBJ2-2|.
CSASPQANTGELFF
TGCAGTGCTAGTCCCCAGGCGAACACCGGGGAGCTGTTTTTT
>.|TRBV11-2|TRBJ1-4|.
CASSPQGFTNEKLFF
TGTGCCAGCAGCCCCCAGGGGTTCACTAATGAAAAACTGTTTTTT
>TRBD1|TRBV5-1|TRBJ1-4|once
CASSFLQGASEKLFF
TGCGCCAGCAGCTTCCTACAGGGGGCAAGCGAAAAACTGTTTTTT
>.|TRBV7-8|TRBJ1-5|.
CASSLVSQPQHF
TGTGCCAGCAGCTTAGTATCCCAGCCCCAGCATTTT
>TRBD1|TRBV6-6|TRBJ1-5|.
CASRQGDQPQHF
TGTGCCAGCAGACAGGGGGATCAGCCCCAGCATTTT
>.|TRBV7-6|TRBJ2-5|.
CASSLVGGAVQETQYF
TGTGCCAGCAGCTTAGTAGGGGGAGCGGTTCAAGAGACCCAGTACTTC
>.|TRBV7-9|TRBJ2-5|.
CASSIYRTRSQEWETQYF
TGTGCCAGCAGCATATACAGGACCCGCTCTCAAGAATGGGAGACCCAGTACTTC
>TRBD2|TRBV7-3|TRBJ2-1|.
CASSKTSGYNEQFF
TGTGCCAGCAGCAAAACTAGCGGCTACAATGAGCAGTTCTTC
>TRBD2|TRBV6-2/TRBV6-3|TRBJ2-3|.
CASSYREAADTQYF
TGTGCCAGCAGTTATCGGGAGGCCGCAGATACGCAGTATTTT
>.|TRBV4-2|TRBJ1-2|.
CASSQGTVFSDGYTF
TGTGCCAGCAGCCAAGGAACAGTATTCTCTGATGGCTACACCTTC
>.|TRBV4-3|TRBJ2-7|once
CASSQDPGLSSYEQYF
TGCGCCAGCAGCCAAGATCCCGGACTCTCTAGTTACGAGCAGTACTTC
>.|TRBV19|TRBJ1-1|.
CASSMRANTEAFF
TGTGCCAGTAGTATGAGAGCGAACACTGAAGCTTTCTTT
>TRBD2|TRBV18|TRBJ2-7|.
CASSPQQREISYEQYF
TGTGCCAGCTCACCACAGCAGCGGGAGATCAGTTACGAGCAGTACTTC
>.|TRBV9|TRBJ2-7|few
CASSVGATGSASYEQYF
TGTGCCAGCAGCGTAGGAGCAACAGGGAGCGCCTCCTACGAGCAGTACTTC
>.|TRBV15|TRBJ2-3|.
CATSRAVAASFADTQYF
TGTGCCACCAGCAGAGCAGTAGCTGCGTCCTTTGCAGATACGCAGTATTTT